A selection of T cell receptor beta chains follows, all from one sample in a study of T-cell memory formation after mild COVID-19. TCRdb re-analysed the 5' RACE reads in MiXCR, keeping a single row per CDR3 protein. The table lists about 130,000 distinct CDR3 sequences, approximately 5.9% of them singletons. Sequencing was done on a sample of PBMCs or a T cell subset sorted from them (not recorded which). The receptors here all came from an adult woman who had mild COVID-19 (a few samples of this study predate the infection). Cell type and time point are not known. Each CDR3 is given with its conserved first and last residue. The D gene is left open where the match is weak. A row's size may be missing; if present it is once, few, many or a size class.

v_call	clone_size	j_call	d_call	cdr3_aa	cdr3_nt
TRBV7-2	.	TRBJ1-2	.	CASTDRTASNYGYTF	TGTGCCAGCACCGACCGGACAGCCTCTAACTATGGCTACACCTTC
TRBV20-1	few	TRBJ2-5	TRBD2	CSARGGRGGQETQYF	TGCAGTGCTAGAGGAGGACGGGGGGGGCAAGAGACCCAGTACTTC
TRBV7-2	few	TRBJ2-3	.	CASTHEGSTDTQYF	TGTGCCAGCACCCACGAAGGTAGCACAGATACGCAGTATTTT
TRBV6-1	few	TRBJ2-1	.	CASSERGPLNEQFF	TGTGCCAGCAGTGAACGAGGTCCCCTTAATGAGCAGTTCTTC
TRBV5-1	many	TRBJ1-2	TRBD1	CASSQDRGLYGYTF	TGCGCCAGCAGCCAGGACAGGGGGCTCTATGGCTACACCTTC
TRBV18	few	TRBJ1-5	.	CASSPNEGNQPQHF	TGTGCCAGCTCCCCTAATGAAGGAAATCAGCCCCAGCATTTT
TRBV20-1	few	TRBJ2-1	.	CSAREGLLKAFF	TGCAGTGCTAGAGAGGGGCTCCTTAAGGCGTTCTTC
TRBV25-1	.	TRBJ2-2	.	CASSPRKVVGETGELFF	TGTGCCAGCAGCCCGAGGAAGGTGGTGGGGGAAACCGGGGAGCTGTTTTTT
TRBV15	.	TRBJ1-1	.	CATSSGREGTEAFF	TGTGCCACCAGCAGTGGTCGGGAGGGCACTGAAGCTTTCTTT
TRBV20-1	.	TRBJ1-2	.	CSARESGYTF	TGCAGTGCTAGGGAAAGCGGCTACACCTTC
TRBV5-1	many	TRBJ2-7	.	CASSQDGSSYEQYF	TGCGCCAGCAGCCAGGACGGAAGCTCCTACGAGCAGTACTTC
TRBV7-8	.	TRBJ1-1	.	CASSLVAGAGTEAFF	TGTGCCAGCAGCTTAGTTGCGGGGGCGGGAACTGAAGCTTTCTTT
TRBV6-5	.	TRBJ1-1	.	CASSYLSPMNTEAFF	TGTGCCAGCAGTTACTTATCACCCATGAACACTGAAGCTTTCTTT
TRBV9	.	TRBJ2-2	.	CASSVATGRAGELFF	TGTGCCAGCAGCGTGGCTACAGGGAGGGCCGGGGAGCTGTTTTTT
TRBV3-1	.	TRBJ2-7	.	CASSLVNYEQYF	TGTGCCAGCAGCCTTGTGAACTACGAGCAGTACTTC
TRBV6-5	.	TRBJ1-2	TRBD1	CASSYMTQGAPTF	TGTGCCAGCAGTTACATGACACAGGGGGCGCCTACCTTC
TRBV7-2	few	TRBJ2-5	.	CASSSLSGTQETQYF	TGTGCCAGCAGCTCGCTCAGCGGAACCCAAGAGACCCAGTACTTC
TRBV5-1	many	TRBJ2-1	TRBD2	CASSLTSGEWNEQFF	TGCGCCAGCAGCCTGACTAGCGGGGAGTGGAATGAGCAGTTCTTC
TRBV12-3/TRBV12-4	.	TRBJ1-2	.	CASSRALGYTF	TGTGCCAGCAGCCGGGCGCTGGGCTACACCTTC
TRBV2	many	TRBJ2-5	.	CASRTWQETQYF	TGTGCCAGCAGGACCTGGCAAGAGACCCAGTACTTC
TRBV10-3	many	TRBJ2-7	.	CAISVSDEQYF	TGTGCCATCAGTGTGTCGGACGAGCAGTACTTC
TRBV5-1	many	TRBJ1-4	.	CASSPGRITNEKLFF	TGCGCCAGCAGCCCCGGACGGATTACTAATGAAAAACTGTTTTTT
TRBV6-6	.	TRBJ2-2	.	CASRQQGQTGELFF	TGTGCCAGCAGACAACAGGGCCAGACCGGGGAGCTGTTTTTT
TRBV9	many	TRBJ2-7	TRBD1	CASSAMDRGYDEQYF	TGTGCCAGCAGCGCCATGGACAGGGGGTACGACGAGCAGTACTTC
TRBV7-2	many	TRBJ2-5	TRBD2	CASSLIGGAQETQYF	TGTGCCAGCAGCTTAATCGGGGGGGCACAAGAGACCCAGTACTTC
TRBV7-3	.	TRBJ2-3	TRBD2	CASSNYVTSGSTDTQYF	TGTGCCAGCAGCAATTATGTAACTAGCGGGAGCACAGATACGCAGTATTTT
TRBV12-3/TRBV12-4	few	TRBJ2-3	TRBD2	CASSLAGGLSTDTQYF	TGTGCCAGCAGTCTAGCGGGGGGGCTCTCCACAGATACGCAGTATTTT
TRBV5-6	many	TRBJ2-3	TRBD1	CASSSGGGGTDTQYF	TGTGCCAGCAGCTCAGGGGGCGGGGGCACAGATACGCAGTATTTT
TRBV5-1	few	TRBJ2-7	TRBD2	CASSLPRLAGSYEQYF	TGCGCCAGCAGCTTGCCGCGACTAGCGGGGTCCTACGAGCAGTACTTC
TRBV15	few	TRBJ1-1	.	CATSRDQEGMAFF	TGTGCCACCAGCAGAGATCAGGAGGGGATGGCTTTCTTT
TRBV12-3/TRBV12-4	many	TRBJ1-5	.	CASSFSGPGSNQPQHF	TGTGCCAGCAGTTTCTCGGGACCTGGGAGCAATCAGCCCCAGCATTTT
TRBV7-2	many	TRBJ2-3	.	CASSSLPGNLDTQYF	TGTGCCAGCAGCTCCCTACCGGGAAACCTAGATACGCAGTATTTT
TRBV29-1	.	TRBJ1-2	.	CSVLRLNGYTF	TGCAGCGTCCTCAGGCTGAATGGCTACACCTTC
TRBV6-1	many	TRBJ2-3	.	CASTRTAARYTDTQYF	TGTGCCAGCACCCGGACAGCGGCCCGGTACACAGATACGCAGTATTTT
TRBV7-2	many	TRBJ2-7	.	CASSLGIVGPYEQYF	TGTGCCAGCAGCTTAGGAATTGTGGGCCCCTACGAGCAGTACTTC
TRBV5-1	many	TRBJ2-1	TRBD2	CASSLAPGGYNEQFF	TGCGCCAGCAGCTTGGCTCCGGGAGGATACAATGAGCAGTTCTTC
TRBV24-1	.	TRBJ1-2	TRBD1	CATSDPGQGPGTNYGYTF	TGTGCCACCAGTGATCCCGGACAGGGTCCGGGTACTAACTATGGCTACACCTTC
TRBV6-5	many	TRBJ2-2	TRBD2	CASTERGANTGELFF	TGTGCCAGCACTGAGCGGGGGGCTAACACCGGGGAGCTGTTTTTT
TRBV20-1	many	TRBJ2-1	TRBD2	CSASKRGSQSSYNEQFF	TGCAGTGCTAGTAAGCGGGGGTCTCAGAGCTCCTACAATGAGCAGTTCTTC
TRBV28	few	TRBJ1-1	.	CASSNRVNTEAFF	TGTGCCAGCAGTAACAGGGTGAACACTGAAGCTTTCTTT
TRBV11-2	many	TRBJ2-2	TRBD2	CASRLGTSGGSNTGELFF	TGTGCCAGCAGATTAGGGACTAGCGGGGGTTCGAACACCGGGGAGCTGTTTTTT
TRBV6-5	.	TRBJ2-7	TRBD1	CASRARGRQSMPYF	TGTGCCAGCAGAGCTAGGGGGCGGCAGTCAATGCCGTACTTC
TRBV6-5	few	TRBJ2-1	.	CASSQRALSVGDNEQFF	TGTGCCAGCAGTCAGAGGGCTCTTTCGGTGGGAGACAATGAGCAGTTCTTC
TRBV5-1	many	TRBJ1-1	.	CASSLRDPGTEAFF	TGCGCCAGCAGCTTGCGAGACCCAGGGACTGAAGCTTTCTTT
TRBV20-1	.	TRBJ2-1	TRBD2	CSAPMGGRTYNEQFF	TGCAGTGCCCCTATGGGGGGGAGAACCTACAATGAGCAGTTCTTC
TRBV6-5	few	TRBJ2-5	.	CASRPNTQETQYF	TGTGCCAGCAGACCAAACACCCAAGAGACCCAGTACTTC
TRBV3-1	.	TRBJ2-7	TRBD2	CASRWASGTNEQYF	TGTGCCAGCAGATGGGCTAGCGGGACCAACGAGCAGTACTTC
TRBV4-1	few	TRBJ2-7	TRBD1	CASSRVGQGTSYEQYF	TGCGCCAGCAGCCGAGTAGGACAGGGGACCTCCTACGAGCAGTACTTC
TRBV7-6	many	TRBJ2-5	.	CASSLAGQQETQYF	TGTGCCAGCAGCTTAGCAGGCCAGCAAGAGACCCAGTACTTC
TRBV6-2/TRBV6-3	.	TRBJ2-1	.	CARTPAGQAMRQFF	TGTGCCAGAACCCCGGCGGGCCAAGCAATGAGGCAGTTCTTC
TRBV4-1	many	TRBJ1-1	TRBD1	CASSQEGDSGRRQIW	TGCGCCAGCAGCCAAGAAGGGGACAGTGGGCGCAGACAGATCTGG
TRBV21-1	few	TRBJ1-3	.	CASSKSGTANSGNTIYF	TGTGCCAGCAGCAAGAGTGGGACGGCAAACTCTGGAAACACCATATATTTT
TRBV4-1	.	TRBJ2-3	.	CASSQVWSGGADTQYF	TGCGCCAGCAGCCAAGTTTGGTCAGGTGGGGCAGATACGCAGTATTTT
TRBV25-1	few	TRBJ1-5	.	CASSKQSNQPQHF	TGTGCCAGCAGTAAACAGAGCAATCAGCCCCAGCATTTT
TRBV6-5	many	TRBJ2-1	TRBD1	CASSYPGQGYNEQFF	TGTGCCAGCAGTTACCCGGGACAGGGCTACAATGAGCAGTTCTTC
TRBV5-1	many	TRBJ2-7	TRBD2	CASSLVAGSYEQYF	TGCGCCAGCAGCTTGGTAGCGGGATCCTACGAGCAGTACTTC
TRBV7-9	.	TRBJ1-2	.	CASSLTANYGYTF	TGTGCCAGCAGCTTGACAGCTAACTATGGCTACACCTTC